The 9 T cell receptor beta chains presented below share a single source sample, sequenced in a study of cytomegalovirus exposure and HLA in healthy donors. Primers: 60 Vbeta forward and 13 Jbeta reverse. TCRdb's copy holds only in-frame clones and misses some; the assay was immunoSEQ multiplex PCR. The profile shows 250,000 to 350,000 clones, roughly 88% of them singletons. Input material: PBMCs. The receptors originated from a man between 40 and 49 years old in good health and CMV-seropositive.

The chain recombines TRBV5-4 with TRBJ1-1; D possibly corresponds to TRBD1 (5 bases). Germline-derived CDR1 and CDR2 are SGHNT and YYREEE (reference sequence). The CDR3 extends over 14 amino acids. V gave up 0 bases and J gave up 4 bases, with 10 bases separating them. CDR3 sequence: CASSLGGPGTEAFF. Written as DNA, the CDR3 is TGTGCCAGCAGCTTGGGGGGCCCGGGCACTGAAGCTTTCTTT.

This clone was counted once. V is TRBV5-1 and J is TRBJ2-7; 11 bases are shared with TRBD1. V shed 9 bases and J 2 bases; nucleotides not matched to a gene: 10. CDR3 length equals 15 residues. Germline-derived CDR1 and CDR2 are SGHRS and YFSETQ. The CDR3 DNA sequence: TGCGCCACCTCGAGCCGGGACAGGGGGACCTACGAGCAGTACTTC. Amino acids: CATSSRDRGTYEQYF.

This chain connects TRBV14 to TRBJ2-1; 10 bases agree with TRBD2. J was trimmed by 13 bases and V by 1 base; bases with no gene match: 10. The CDR3 is 15 amino acids. Germline V gene data show CDR1 as SGHDN and CDR2 as FVKESK. The CDR3 protein is CASSQVPLAGGGQFF. The CDR3 DNA follows: TGTGCCAGCAGCCAAGTCCCCTTAGCGGGGGGAGGACAGTTCTTC.

V gene TRBV19 combines with J gene TRBJ2-1, with a tentative D call TRBD1 (5 bases). CDR3 length: 17 residues. V was shortened by 5 bases and J by 0 bases, with 17 bases between the two germline ends. The germline gives CDR1 LNHDA, CDR2 SQIVND (reference sequence). CDR3 in amino acids: CASSVRLGPSSYNEQFF. CDR3 DNA: TGTGCCAGTAGTGTTCGACTGGGGCCGAGCTCCTACAATGAGCAGTTCTTC.

The chain combines TRBV7-9 with TRBJ2-5, with 7 bases that match TRBD2. CDR1 is SEHNR, CDR2 FQNEAQ, per germline (reference sequence). The CDR3 sequence is 14 residues long. Unmatched junction bases numbered 8, after V lost 5 bases and J lost 5 bases. CDR3 protein: CASSQTSLRETQYF. The DNA of the CDR3 is TGTGCCAGCAGCCAGACTAGCCTTCGGGAGACCCAGTACTTC.

The rearrangement joins TRBV6-1 to TRBJ2-3, with a weak D call TRBD2 (5 bases). Trimming removed 6 bases at V and 5 bases at J, with 15 bases between. The CDR3 is 14 residues long. CDR1 is MNHNS, CDR2 SASEGT, per germline. CDR3 in DNA: TGTGCCAGCAGGGAACTCCAAGCGGAAGATACGCAGTATTTT. It encodes CASRELQAEDTQYF.

This sequence joins TRBV5-4 and TRBJ2-3; maybe TRBD1 (6 bases). The CDR3 totals 15 residues. Germline V gene lookup returns CDR1 SGHNT and CDR2 YYREEE (reference sequence). V shed 4 bases and J shed 2 bases, with 14 bases lying between them. CDR3 loop: CASSGGPLDTDTQYF. The DNA for the CDR3 is TGTGCCAGCAGCGGGGGCCCCCTCGACACAGATACGCAGTATTTT.

The chain carries TRBV2 and TRBJ1-4; a possible D gene is TRBD1 (6 bases). The CDR3 covers 16 residues. With 1 base removed from V and 0 bases from J, the gap between germline ends came to 9 bases. CDR1 is SNHLY and CDR2 is FYNNEI in the germline V gene. The chain's CDR3 is CASSEGGPPTNEKLFF. The CDR3 nucleotides read TGTGCCAGCAGTGAAGGGGGGCCCCCAACTAATGAAAAACTGTTTTTT.

The gene calls are TRBV6-5 and TRBJ2-3, with D possibly TRBD2 on 5 matching bases. Trimming left V 5 bases short and J 3 bases short, with 12 bases between. CDR3 length: 14 amino acids. Germline V gene sequence: CDR1 MNHEY, CDR2 SVGAGI. The CDR3 spells CASSEGSATDTQYF. DNA of the CDR3: TGTGCCAGCAGTGAGGGTAGCGCTACAGATACGCAGTATTTT.